The rows below give T cell receptor beta chains drawn from one sample of a study of CD8 T cells in acute hepatitis C reinfection. The table came from immunoSEQ multiplex PCR; TCRdb's copy has only in-frame clones and leaves some out. The sample lists 30,000 to 45,000 clones, approximately 85% occurring once. Sequenced material: naive CD8+ T cells from PBMCs. Source of these receptors: a woman aged 18-29 years who spontaneously cleared hepatitis C infection. Each CDR3 is given with its conserved first and last residue. Fields, in order: CDR3 protein, CDR3 DNA, V gene, D gene, J gene, clone size. D genes are given only for firm matches. A clone size is listed for some rows: how often the clone was seen (once, few, many), or a class if it is expanded.

cdr3_aa: CAISAPTYDDGYTF; cdr3_nt: TGTGCCATCAGTGCCCCCACCTACGACGATGGCTACACCTTC; v_call: TRBV10-3; d_call: -; j_call: TRBJ1-2; clone_size: few
cdr3_aa: CASSGRVDEQFF; cdr3_nt: TGCGCCAGCAGCGGAAGGGTAGATGAGCAGTTCTTC; v_call: TRBV5-1; d_call: -; j_call: TRBJ2-1; clone_size: -
cdr3_aa: CASSGSSSFPVSYEQYF; cdr3_nt: TGTGCCAGCAGTGGGAGTTCTAGTTTCCCTGTCTCCTACGAGCAGTACTTC; v_call: TRBV2; d_call: -; j_call: TRBJ2-7; clone_size: -
cdr3_aa: CASSSGGTSGHEQYF; cdr3_nt: TGTGCCAGCAGCTCTGGCGGGACTAGCGGCCACGAGCAGTACTTC; v_call: TRBV9; d_call: TRBD2; j_call: TRBJ2-7; clone_size: -
cdr3_aa: CASTLFPRQGGDETQYF; cdr3_nt: TGTGCCAGCACCCTCTTCCCAAGACAGGGAGGGGACGAGACCCAGTACTTC; v_call: TRBV7-7; d_call: -; j_call: TRBJ2-5; clone_size: -
cdr3_aa: CASSSQGAGTEAFF; cdr3_nt: TGTGCCAGCAGTTCACAGGGAGCGGGCACTGAAGCTTTCTTT; v_call: TRBV6-5; d_call: -; j_call: TRBJ1-1; clone_size: -
cdr3_aa: CASSFSPIAQYF; cdr3_nt: TGTGCCAGCAGCTTTTCTCCCATTGCGCAGTACTTC; v_call: TRBV25-1; d_call: -; j_call: TRBJ2-7; clone_size: -
cdr3_aa: CASSDTGVRTIYF; cdr3_nt: TGTGCCAGCAGTGACACAGGGGTCCGAACCATATATTTT; v_call: TRBV6-1; d_call: TRBD1; j_call: TRBJ1-3; clone_size: -
cdr3_aa: CASSDQVMGGELFF; cdr3_nt: TGTGCCAGCAGCGACCAAGTAATGGGGGGGGAGCTGTTTTTT; v_call: TRBV5-4; d_call: -; j_call: TRBJ2-2; clone_size: -
cdr3_aa: CASSPDRAPFYEQYF; cdr3_nt: TGTGCCAGCAGCCCGGACAGGGCCCCCTTCTACGAGCAGTACTTC; v_call: TRBV27; d_call: TRBD1; j_call: TRBJ2-7; clone_size: -
cdr3_aa: CASSYRGNQPQHF; cdr3_nt: TGTGCCAGCAGTTACAGGGGGAATCAGCCCCAGCATTTT; v_call: TRBV27; d_call: TRBD1; j_call: TRBJ1-5; clone_size: few
cdr3_aa: CSAEQNTEAFF; cdr3_nt: TGCAGCGCGGAGCAGAACACTGAAGCTTTCTTT; v_call: TRBV29-1; d_call: -; j_call: TRBJ1-1; clone_size: few
cdr3_aa: CASSYSGETQYF; cdr3_nt: TGTGCCAGCAGTTACTCGGGTGAGACCCAGTACTTC; v_call: TRBV6-5; d_call: -; j_call: TRBJ2-5; clone_size: -
cdr3_aa: CATGLPTEAFF; cdr3_nt: TGTGCCACGGGGTTACCCACTGAAGCTTTCTTT; v_call: TRBV27; d_call: -; j_call: TRBJ1-1; clone_size: -
cdr3_aa: CASSPPRTLTLYNEQFF; cdr3_nt: TGTGCCAGCAGCCCCCCCAGGACCTTGACACTTTACAATGAGCAGTTCTTC; v_call: TRBV7-9; d_call: -; j_call: TRBJ2-1; clone_size: -
cdr3_aa: CASSLGDLGYEQYF; cdr3_nt: TGTGCCAGCTCACTGGGGGACTTGGGATACGAGCAGTACTTC; v_call: TRBV18; d_call: -; j_call: TRBJ2-7; clone_size: -
cdr3_aa: CASSYGTGTEAFF; cdr3_nt: TGTGCCAGCAGCTACGGGACAGGGACTGAAGCTTTCTTT; v_call: TRBV5-4; d_call: TRBD1; j_call: TRBJ1-1; clone_size: -
cdr3_aa: CSVDLGGLFYNEQFF; cdr3_nt: TGCAGCGTTGATCTTGGGGGACTTTTCTACAATGAGCAGTTCTTC; v_call: TRBV29-1; d_call: -; j_call: TRBJ2-1; clone_size: -
cdr3_aa: CASTPNTGELFF; cdr3_nt: TGTGCCAGCACCCCTAACACCGGGGAGCTGTTTTTT; v_call: TRBV2; d_call: -; j_call: TRBJ2-2; clone_size: -
cdr3_aa: CATGFGAGELFF; cdr3_nt: TGTGCCACCGGGTTCGGGGCCGGGGAGCTGTTTTTT; v_call: TRBV19; d_call: -; j_call: TRBJ2-2; clone_size: -
cdr3_aa: CASSPRQRNQPQHF; cdr3_nt: TGTGCCAGCAGTCCCCGACAGAGAAATCAGCCCCAGCATTTT; v_call: TRBV27; d_call: -; j_call: TRBJ1-5; clone_size: -
cdr3_aa: CSVEAWTGAAYEQYF; cdr3_nt: TGCAGCGTTGAAGCCTGGACAGGGGCGGCCTACGAGCAGTACTTC; v_call: TRBV29-1; d_call: TRBD1; j_call: TRBJ2-7; clone_size: -
cdr3_aa: CASSSTGVGDEQYF; cdr3_nt: TGTGCCAGCAGCTCGACAGGAGTAGGTGACGAGCAGTACTTC; v_call: TRBV7-6; d_call: -; j_call: TRBJ2-7; clone_size: -
cdr3_aa: CSVEDGSGAYEQYF; cdr3_nt: TGCAGCGTTGAAGATGGGAGCGGTGCCTACGAGCAGTACTTC; v_call: TRBV29-1; d_call: -; j_call: TRBJ2-7; clone_size: -
cdr3_aa: CASSQEARGGMIEQYF; cdr3_nt: TGCGCCAGCAGCCAAGAGGCGCGGGGTGGGATGATCGAGCAGTACTTC; v_call: TRBV4-1; d_call: -; j_call: TRBJ2-7; clone_size: -
cdr3_aa: CASSPPSRGEQYF; cdr3_nt: TGTGCCAGCAGCCCCCCATCACGGGGGGAGCAGTACTTC; v_call: TRBV7-9; d_call: -; j_call: TRBJ2-7; clone_size: -
cdr3_aa: CASSFVGTGEQYF; cdr3_nt: TGTGCCAGCAGCTTTGTGGGGACGGGCGAGCAGTACTTC; v_call: TRBV11-3; d_call: -; j_call: TRBJ2-7; clone_size: -
cdr3_aa: CASSVARESSYEQYF; cdr3_nt: TGTGCCAGCAGCGTAGCGCGGGAGAGTTCCTACGAGCAGTACTTC; v_call: TRBV9; d_call: TRBD2; j_call: TRBJ2-7; clone_size: -
cdr3_aa: CASSPLTGYGYTF; cdr3_nt: TGTGCCAGCAGTCCCCTGACAGGGTATGGCTACACCTTC; v_call: TRBV27; d_call: TRBD1; j_call: TRBJ1-2; clone_size: few
cdr3_aa: CASRRAGTAYNEQFF; cdr3_nt: TGTGCCAGTAGGAGAGCCGGGACAGCTTACAATGAGCAGTTCTTC; v_call: TRBV19; d_call: TRBD1; j_call: TRBJ2-1; clone_size: -
cdr3_aa: CASYKTYYNTEAFF; cdr3_nt: TGTGCCAGTTATAAGACCTACTATAACACTGAAGCTTTCTTT; v_call: TRBV5-4; d_call: -; j_call: TRBJ1-1; clone_size: -
cdr3_aa: CASSVGTTDQPQHF; cdr3_nt: TGTGCCAGCAGCGTCGGGACAACTGATCAGCCCCAGCATTTT; v_call: TRBV9; d_call: -; j_call: TRBJ1-5; clone_size: -
cdr3_aa: CASSSRDDERTQETQYF; cdr3_nt: TGTGCCAGCAGCAGCCGGGATGACGAGCGAACGCAAGAGACCCAGTACTTC; v_call: TRBV5-4; d_call: -; j_call: TRBJ2-5; clone_size: -
cdr3_aa: CASSDEAGTGRFSSYNEQFF; cdr3_nt: TGCGCCAGCAGCGATGAAGCCGGGACAGGGAGATTTAGCTCCTACAATGAGCAGTTCTTC; v_call: TRBV5-1; d_call: TRBD1; j_call: TRBJ2-1; clone_size: once
cdr3_aa: CASSRTSGTYNEQFF; cdr3_nt: TGTGCCAGCAGTCGGACTAGCGGGACCTACAATGAGCAGTTCTTC; v_call: TRBV27; d_call: TRBD2; j_call: TRBJ2-1; clone_size: -
cdr3_aa: CATSKDLGENIQYF; cdr3_nt: TGTGCCACCAGCAAGGACTTGGGGGAAAACATTCAGTACTTC; v_call: TRBV15; d_call: -; j_call: TRBJ2-4; clone_size: -
cdr3_aa: CASSPTGANTDTQYF; cdr3_nt: TGTGCCAGCAGTCCAACAGGGGCCAACACAGATACGCAGTATTTT; v_call: TRBV2; d_call: TRBD1; j_call: TRBJ2-3; clone_size: -
cdr3_aa: CASSRVEFTDTQYF; cdr3_nt: TGTGCCAGCAGCAGAGTGGAGTTCACAGATACGCAGTATTTT; v_call: TRBV7-9; d_call: -; j_call: TRBJ2-3; clone_size: -
cdr3_aa: CASSIGTSPPGNEQFF; cdr3_nt: TGTGCCAGTAGTATAGGGACTAGCCCACCGGGCAATGAGCAGTTCTTC; v_call: TRBV19; d_call: TRBD2; j_call: TRBJ2-1; clone_size: -
cdr3_aa: CASSPLDHYEQYF; cdr3_nt: TGTGCCAGCTCACCACTCGACCACTACGAGCAGTACTTC; v_call: TRBV18; d_call: -; j_call: TRBJ2-7; clone_size: -
cdr3_aa: CASSLGGRDEQFF; cdr3_nt: TGTGCCAGCAGCCTCGGGGGCAGGGATGAGCAGTTCTTC; v_call: TRBV6-1; d_call: -; j_call: TRBJ2-1; clone_size: -
cdr3_aa: CASSEGERGPDTQYF; cdr3_nt: TGTGCCAGCAGTGAAGGGGAGAGGGGGCCAGATACGCAGTATTTT; v_call: TRBV6-1; d_call: TRBD1; j_call: TRBJ2-3; clone_size: -
cdr3_aa: CASSLAAIQGISREQYF; cdr3_nt: TGTGCCAGCAGCTTAGCTGCCATACAGGGGATTTCACGCGAGCAGTACTTC; v_call: TRBV7-9; d_call: TRBD1; j_call: TRBJ2-7; clone_size: -
cdr3_aa: CASSFGVGLLAGPLGEQYF; cdr3_nt: TGTGCCAGCAGCTTTGGAGTAGGCCTCCTAGCGGGACCCTTAGGGGAGCAGTACTTC; v_call: TRBV5-6; d_call: TRBD2; j_call: TRBJ2-7; clone_size: -
cdr3_aa: CASSLEIRLTGANVLTF; cdr3_nt: TGCGCCAGCAGCTTGGAGATCAGGCTAACTGGGGCCAACGTCCTGACTTTC; v_call: TRBV5-1; d_call: -; j_call: TRBJ2-6; clone_size: -
cdr3_aa: CASSFGVAGVGYIAETQYF; cdr3_nt: TGTGCCAGTAGCTTCGGGGTAGCGGGAGTTGGGTATATCGCGGAGACCCAGTACTTC; v_call: TRBV19; d_call: TRBD2; j_call: TRBJ2-5; clone_size: -
cdr3_aa: CATSDIPSYEQYF; cdr3_nt: TGTGCCACCTCAGACATTCCGTCCTACGAGCAGTACTTC; v_call: TRBV27; d_call: -; j_call: TRBJ2-7; clone_size: -
cdr3_aa: CASSEGDPSGEQYF; cdr3_nt: TGTGCCAGCAGTGAAGGAGATCCCTCCGGAGAGCAGTACTTC; v_call: TRBV2; d_call: -; j_call: TRBJ2-7; clone_size: -
cdr3_aa: CASSLDRGLTNQPQHF; cdr3_nt: TGTGCCAGCAGCTTAGATCGGGGACTGACTAATCAGCCCCAGCATTTT; v_call: TRBV11-2; d_call: -; j_call: TRBJ1-5; clone_size: -
cdr3_aa: CASSYSLPSGGYTF; cdr3_nt: TGTGCCAGCAGTTACTCGCTACCCTCGGGTGGCTACACCTTC; v_call: TRBV6-5; d_call: -; j_call: TRBJ1-2; clone_size: -